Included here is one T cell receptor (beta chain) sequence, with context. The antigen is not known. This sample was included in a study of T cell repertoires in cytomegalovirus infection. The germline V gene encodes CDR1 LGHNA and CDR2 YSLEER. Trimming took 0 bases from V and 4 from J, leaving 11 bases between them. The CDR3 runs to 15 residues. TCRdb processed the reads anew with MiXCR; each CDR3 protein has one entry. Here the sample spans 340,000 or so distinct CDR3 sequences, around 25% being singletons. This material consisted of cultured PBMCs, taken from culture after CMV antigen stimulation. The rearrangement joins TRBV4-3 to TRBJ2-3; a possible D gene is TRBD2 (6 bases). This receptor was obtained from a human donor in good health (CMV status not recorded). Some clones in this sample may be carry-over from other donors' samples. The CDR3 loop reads CASSQDGRKADTQYF. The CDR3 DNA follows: TGCGCCAGCAGCCAAGATGGGAGGAAGGCAGATACGCAGTATTTT.